This TCR beta chain derives from a study of T cells after posttransplantation cyclophosphamide. The study, taken as a whole, reports: After PTCy, TRB diversity resembled that of CNI/methotrexate controls. Donor-recipient repertoire similarity was low at 1-2 months, rising over year one.

Points on this clone: Its antigen is unidentified.

V lost 0 bases, J lost 4 bases, and 16 bases lay in between. Per germline, CDR1 SGHRS and CDR2 YFSETQ. This CDR3 spans 17 amino acids. TCRdb's copy holds only in-frame clones and misses some; the assay was immunoSEQ multiplex PCR. The data hold around 50,000 clones, with 92% observed a single time. The V and J genes are TRBV5-1 and TRBJ1-4; tentatively, D is TRBD1 (5 bases). The receptor comes from a woman in her fifties or sixties in good health and a related stem cell transplant donor. Sequenced sample: PBMCs. This chain's CDR3 is CASSLDGGGGLNEKLFF. CDR3 coding DNA: TGCGCCAGCAGCTTGGACGGGGGTGGAGGGCTTAATGAAAAACTGTTTTTT.